The 16 T cell receptor beta chains given below trace back to one sample, sequenced in a study of cytomegalovirus exposure and HLA in healthy donors (TCRdb year 2017). The protocol used for the library was the immunoSEQ multiplex PCR assay. For the multiplex PCR, a mixture combining 60 forward primers for TCR Vbeta segments and 13 reverse primers for TCR Jbeta segments was used. Here the immuneACCESS table is served through TCRdb, limited to in-frame sequences with V and J called. Missing clones are a known gap in these copies; in checked studies unresolved V genes cover under half, and the rest lacks a known reason. This sample has 200,000 to 250,000 clones in its table, and more than 75% of those were observed once. Over 1% of the sample is in the top ten clones. The sample consisted of PBMCs. The receptors were gathered from a human donor in good health.

The DNA for the CDR3 is TGTGCCAGCTCACCGCTACCGATTAGCACAGATACGCAGTATTTT. Its protein is CASSPLPISTDTQYF. V usage is TRBV18 and J usage is TRBJ2-3, with D unresolved. Trimming took 3 bases from V and 0 from J, leaving 10 bases between them. In germline, CDR1 is KGHSH, CDR2 LQKENI. The CDR3 runs to 15 residues. Based on the CDR3 plus reference TRBV18 and TRBJ2-3, the full variable domain is NAGVMQNPRHLVRRRGQEARLRCSPMKGHSHVYWYRQLPEEGLKFMVYLQKENIIDESGMPKERFSAEFPKEGPSILRIQQVVRGDSAAYFCASSPLPISTDTQYFGPGTRLTVL.

This clone was seen once. The chain carries TRBV7-6 and TRBJ1-3; 9 bases align to TRBD1. The CDR3 is 18 amino acids. From germline, CDR1 is SGHVS and CDR2 FNYEAQ. The V segment lost 5 bases and the J segment 1 base; nucleotides outside the gene matches: 12. The CDR3 DNA sequence: TGTGCCAGCAGCCGCACGACCGTAGACAGGGGGTCTGGAAACACCATATATTTT. It yields the protein CASSRTTVDRGSGNTIYF.

This chain joins TRBV7-9 and TRBJ2-2; D possibly corresponds to TRBD2 (5 bases). Germline values: CDR1 SEHNR, CDR2 FQNEAQ (reference sequence). Trimming took off 1 base at V and 8 bases at J, with 14 bases between the two ends. The CDR3 spans 15 residues. This CDR3 is CASSLDSRVAGELFF. The CDR3, as DNA: TGTGCCAGCAGCTTAGACTCGCGGGTCGCTGGGGAGCTGTTTTTT.

The chain is built from TRBV28 and TRBJ2-7, with 11 bases aligning to TRBD1. The CDR3 covers 15 residues. The germline V gene has CDR1 MDHEN and CDR2 SYDVKM. Losses at the gene ends were 7 bases for V and 2 bases for J; bases not matched to a gene: 7. For the CDR3, the DNA is TGTGCCAGCAATCCGAGGGGACAGGGGGCCTACGAGCAGTACTTC. It encodes CASNPRGQGAYEQYF. The variable domain in full, with the rest retrieved from reference TRBV28 and TRBJ2-7, is DVKVTQSSRYLVKRTGEKVFLECVQDMDHENMFWYRQDPGLGLRLIYFSYDVKMKEKGDIPEGYSVSREKKERFSLILESASTNQTSMYLCASNPRGQGAYEQYFGPGTRLTVT.

The chain employs TRBV9 and TRBJ1-5; 10 bases fit TRBD1. CDR1 is SGDLS, CDR2 YYNGEE, per germline. The CDR3 sequence is 15 residues long. Losses at the gene ends were 4 bases for V and 4 bases for J; bases not matched to a gene: 5. The DNA for the CDR3 is TGTGCCAGCAGCTCCCGACAGGGGGCGAATCAGCCCCAGCATTTT. Translating it yields CASSSRQGANQPQHF.

This clone was picked up one time. The CDR3 region has the DNA TGTGCCACCACCCATTCGACAGGGGGACACACTGAAGCTTTCTTT. Translating it yields CATTHSTGGHTEAFF. The rearrangement joins TRBV15 to TRBJ1-1, with TRBD1 identical over 9 bases. The CDR3 covers 15 residues. V was pared by 7 bases and J by 3 bases, with 9 bases of the junction left unmatched. Looked up from germline, CDR1 is LNHNV and CDR2 is YYDKDF (reference sequence).

The V and J genes are TRBV2 and TRBJ2-2, with TRBD1 matching over 9 bases. The CDR3 extends over 15 amino acids. The germline CDR1 and CDR2 sequences are SNHLY and FYNNEI. V was clipped by 1 base and J by 6 bases; unmatched bases: 3. This CDR3 reads CASSEGQGDAGELFF. The CDR3 bases are TGTGCCAGCAGTGAAGGACAGGGGGACGCCGGGGAGCTGTTTTTT.

Here the CDR3 DNA reads TGCGCCAGCAGCTCCCGTACGCCACAGAGCACAGATACGCAGTATTTT. This gives the protein CASSSRTPQSTDTQYF. This chain joins TRBV5-1 and TRBJ2-3; no clear D gene. The CDR3 is 16 residues long. Trimming removed 3 bases at V and 0 bases at J, with 14 bases between. CDR1 and CDR2 (germline): SGHRS, YFSETQ.

The chain carries TRBV13 and TRBJ2-7; 10 bases match TRBD2. This CDR3 is built from 16 residues. V was pared by 2 bases and J by 0 bases, with 4 bases of the junction left unmatched. CDR1 and CDR2 (germline): PRHDT, FYEKMQ (reference sequence). The CDR3 is CASSLRTSGSSYEQYF. CDR3 bases: TGTGCCAGCAGCTTAAGGACTAGCGGAAGCTCCTACGAGCAGTACTTC.

J is TRBJ2-7 and V is TRBV6-6; 7 bases are a match to TRBD1. This CDR3 is 14 amino acids long. With 6 bases clipped from V and 2 bases from J, the junction kept 7 bases outside the gene matches. CDR1 is MNHNY and CDR2 is SVGAGI in the germline V gene (reference sequence). The CDR3 DNA is TGTGCCAGCAGGATCCGGGACAGAACCTACGAGCAGTACTTC. Amino acid sequence: CASRIRDRTYEQYF.

This chain links TRBV6-5 with TRBJ1-5; a possible D gene is TRBD1 (5 bases). Trimming pared 5 bases from V and 3 bases from J, leaving 14 bases between. This CDR3 has 15 amino acids. Germline assignment: CDR1 MNHEY and CDR2 SVGAGI. In DNA form, the CDR3 reads TGTGCCAGCAGTATTGTGTCAGGGCTCAATCAGCCCCAGCATTTT. The encoded protein is CASSIVSGLNQPQHF.

This clone showed up just once. The DNA of the CDR3 is TGCAGCGTTGTTGGGACAGGATACAATGAGCAGTTCTTC. This gives the protein CSVVGTGYNEQFF. The chain is built from TRBV29-1 and TRBJ2-1, with TRBD1 matching 8 bases. CDR1 is SQVTM and CDR2 is ANQGSEA in the germline V gene. With V trimmed by 4 bases and J by 4 bases, 3 bases remained unmatched. The CDR3 has 13 residues.

The chain combines TRBV6-5 with TRBJ2-5, with a tentative D call TRBD1 (6 bases). Germline CDR1 and CDR2: MNHEY and SVGAGI. The CDR3 spans 14 residues. The V and J ends lost 0 bases and 3 bases respectively, with 8 bases between them. DNA for the CDR3: TGTGCCAGCAGTTACTCGGGGGCGAAAGAGACCCAGTACTTC. The encoded protein is CASSYSGAKETQYF.

This chain uses TRBV27 with TRBJ2-3; 10 nucleotides line up with TRBD1. Trimming at V came to 5 bases and at J to 3 bases, leaving 11 bases not matched to a gene. Germline loops: CDR1 MNHEY, CDR2 SMNVEV (reference sequence). This CDR3 spans 17 amino acids. CDR3 sequence: CASSPNSGTGVTDTQYF. CDR3 nucleotides: TGTGCCAGCAGTCCTAATTCCGGGACAGGGGTTACAGATACGCAGTATTTT.

This clone was seen a single time. This chain uses TRBV7-9 with TRBJ2-7; TRBD1 matches at 7 bases. The CDR3 has 12 residues. The germline V gene encodes CDR1 SEHNR and CDR2 FQNEAQ (reference sequence). The junction had 7 bases not matched to a gene; V was cut back by 5 bases and J by 9 bases. CDR3 coding DNA: TGTGCCAGCAGCATGACAGGGTTAAGGCAGTACTTC. It codes for CASSMTGLRQYF. The variable domain in full, with the rest retrieved from reference TRBV7-9 and TRBJ2-7, is DTGVSQNPRHKITKRGQNVTFRCDPISEHNRLYWYRQTLGQGPEFLTYFQNEAQLEKSRLLSDRFSAERPKGSFSTLEIQRTEQGDSAMYLCASSMTGLRQYFGPGTRLTVT.

The V and J genes are TRBV18 and TRBJ2-7; 14 bases agree with TRBD2. Trimming cost V 4 bases and J 0 bases; bases outside gene matches: 5. This CDR3 spans 17 amino acids. Germline assignment: CDR1 KGHSH and CDR2 LQKENI. As DNA, the CDR3 is TGTGCCAGCTCACAGGGGACTAGCGGGAGACACTCCTACGAGCAGTACTTC. It yields the protein CASSQGTSGRHSYEQYF.